Listed here are 24 T cell receptor beta chains from one sample, sequenced in a study of graft-versus-host responses after intestinal transplantation. Here immunoSEQ multiplex PCR was the method, and the copy in TCRdb shows in-frame clones only, minus some. Counted here are 80,000 to 100,000 clones, 92% occurring once; the ten biggest clones make up roughly 0.17%. What these receptors recognize is not known. The specimen was unstimulated CD4+ T cells sorted from spleen or lymph node cells, collected before intestinal transplant. These receptors came from a human donor who received an intestinal transplant.

CDR3 protein: CASSSIGTGVSPLHF. The CDR3 DNA is TGTGCCAGCAGTTCGATCGGGACAGGGGTTTCACCCCTCCACTTT. This chain links TRBV25-1 with TRBJ1-6; TRBD1 matches 10 bases. The CDR3 extends over 15 amino acids. J was trimmed by 9 bases and V by 5 bases; bases with no gene match: 7. The germline V gene has CDR1 MGHDK and CDR2 SYGVNS.

The V call is TRBV5-1, the J call TRBJ1-1; 7 nucleotides line up with TRBD1. The CDR3 sequence is 13 residues long. Germline V gene lookup returns CDR1 SGHRS and CDR2 YFSETQ. The junction had 5 bases not matched to a gene; V was cut back by 9 bases and J by 0 bases. The CDR3 region has the DNA TGCGCCACCAGGGACAGCATGAACACTGAAGCTTTCTTT. Protein sequence: CATRDSMNTEAFF.

The rearrangement links TRBV7-3 to TRBJ1-1; TRBD1 matches at 7 bases. From germline, CDR1 is SGHTA and CDR2 FQGTGA. Trimming removed 2 bases from V and 6 bases from J; junction bases left unmatched: 6. The CDR3 consists of 14 residues. The CDR3 region is CASSLQAQGAEAFF. The CDR3 DNA reads as TGTGCCAGCAGCTTACAAGCCCAGGGGGCTGAAGCTTTCTTT.

The genes are TRBV7-9 and TRBJ2-2; D possibly corresponds to TRBD1 (6 bases). The ends were cut back, 3 bases at V and 0 bases at J, with 11 bases in the middle. Per the germline V gene, CDR1 is SEHNR and CDR2 is FQNEAQ (reference sequence). The CDR3 length is 16 residues. The CDR3 is CASSFRGAPNTGELFF. The CDR3 DNA sequence: TGTGCCAGCAGCTTCAGGGGTGCCCCGAACACCGGGGAGCTGTTTTTT.

The chain has TRBV4-2 and TRBJ2-7; tentative D call: TRBD2 (6 bases). CDR1 and CDR2 from the germline V gene are LGHNA and YNFKEQ. The CDR3 extends over 15 amino acids. V lost 0 bases to trimming and J lost 6 bases, with 15 bases between them. CDR3 coding DNA: TGTGCCAGCAGCCAAGATGCAGGGCTTAGCGGCGAGCAGTACTTC. Translated: CASSQDAGLSGEQYF.

CDR3 nucleotides: TGTGCCAGCAGCTTTTACAGGGAAGCTTTCTTT. This gives the protein CASSFYREAFF. The rearrangement uses TRBV5-6 and TRBJ1-1; TRBD1 is a possible D gene (5 bases). Between the trimmed V and J ends, which lost 2 bases and 8 bases, there was a span of 7 bases. Germline V gene sequence: CDR1 SGHDT, CDR2 YYEEEE. This CDR3 has 11 amino acids.

This chain uses TRBV5-1 with TRBJ2-3; D call uncertain. V lost 0 bases and J lost 3, with 2 bases in between. Germline V CDR1 and CDR2: SGHRS, YFSETQ. The CDR3 spans 12 residues. CDR3 region: CASSLATDTQYF. The CDR3 DNA follows: TGCGCCAGCAGCTTGGCGACAGATACGCAGTATTTT. The complete variable domain, with remaining parts taken from reference TRBV5-1 and TRBJ2-3, reads KAGVTQTPRYLIKTRGQQVTLSCSPISGHRSVSWYQQTPGQGLQFLFEYFSETQRNKGNFPGRFSGRQFSNSRSEMNVSTLELGDSALYLCASSLATDTQYFGPGTRLTVL.

The chain has TRBV7-2 and TRBJ2-6; tentative D call: TRBD1 (7 bases). Germline CDR1 is SGHTA and CDR2 is FQGNSA. There are 18 residues in the CDR3. With 5 bases removed from V and 0 bases from J, the gap between germline ends came to 17 bases. The CDR3 region is CASSRGGTASSGANVLTF. The CDR3 nucleotides read TGTGCCAGCAGCCGCGGAGGGACAGCGAGCTCTGGGGCCAACGTCCTGACTTTC.

The V call is TRBV7-9, the J call TRBJ1-1, with D possibly TRBD1 on 6 matching bases. Germline V gene data show CDR1 as SEHNR and CDR2 as FQNEAQ (reference sequence). V lost 5 bases to trimming and J lost 2 bases, with 15 bases between them. This CDR3 has 15 residues. This CDR3 reads CASSLRTARNTEAFF. The CDR3 region has the DNA TGTGCCAGCAGCCTACGGACAGCTCGAAACACTGAAGCTTTCTTT. Looking up the rest from reference TRBV7-9 and TRBJ1-1 gives the full variable domain: DTGVSQNPRHKITKRGQNVTFRCDPISEHNRLYWYRQTLGQGPEFLTYFQNEAQLEKSRLLSDRFSAERPKGSFSTLEIQRTEQGDSAMYLCASSLRTARNTEAFFGQGTRLTVV.

The chain combines TRBV9 with TRBJ2-3, with D possibly TRBD1 on 5 matching bases. V was shortened by 0 bases and J by 6 bases, with 11 bases between the two germline ends. The germline V gene has CDR1 SGDLS and CDR2 YYNGEE. CDR3 length equals 14 residues. CDR3 coding DNA: TGTGCCAGCAGCGTAGCCCAGGGATTCGATACGCAGTATTTT. It codes for CASSVAQGFDTQYF.

The rearrangement links TRBV6-5 to TRBJ2-7; 10 nucleotides align to TRBD2. The length of the CDR3 is 14 residues. Per the germline V gene, CDR1 is MNHEY and CDR2 is SVGAGI. J was trimmed by 6 bases and V by 6 bases; bases with no gene match: 8. The CDR3 DNA follows: TGTGCCAGCAGGAGCGGGAGGGCCTCTATCGAGCAGTACTTC. The encoded protein is CASRSGRASIEQYF.

The rearrangement joins TRBV20-1 to TRBJ1-2, with unresolved D. CDR3 size: 8 residues. Germline CDR1 is DFQATT and CDR2 is SNEGSKA (reference sequence). In DNA form, the CDR3 reads TGCAGGGCGGGGGGCTACACCTTC. It encodes CRAGGYTF.

V usage is TRBV21-1 and J usage is TRBJ1-1; TRBD1 is the table's D call, not checked against the DNA. TRBV21-1 is given as a pseudogene. This CDR3 spans 19 amino acids. This chain's CDR3 is CASTCITGTGVPTGTEAFF. CDR3 in DNA: TGTGCCAGCACCTGTATTACCGGGACAGGGGTACCCACGGGGACTGAAGCTTTCTTT.

V is TRBV27 and J is TRBJ1-5; the D is unclear. Trimming took off 7 bases at V and 6 bases at J, with 16 bases between the two ends. The CDR3 is 14 residues long. Looked up from germline, CDR1 is MNHEY and CDR2 is SMNVEV (reference sequence). CDR3 residues: CASTARSGSQPQHF. CDR3 DNA: TGTGCCAGCACTGCTAGAAGCGGGTCTCAGCCCCAGCATTTT.

V gene TRBV6-5 combines with J gene TRBJ2-1, with 9 nucleotides matching TRBD1. The germline gives CDR1 MNHEY, CDR2 SVGAGI. J was trimmed by 9 bases and V by 0 bases; bases with no gene match: 6. CDR3 length: 15 residues. The CDR3 DNA reads as TGTGCCAGCAGTTACTCACCGACAGGGGGGGCTGAGCAGTTCTTC. Amino acid sequence: CASSYSPTGGAEQFF.

The chain employs TRBV5-1 and TRBJ2-2; the D gene is possibly TRBD1 (6 bases). Germline CDR1 reads SGHRS; CDR2 reads YFSETQ. V lost 0 bases and J 6 bases, leaving 15 bases between the germline ends. CDR3 length: 16 amino acids. CDR3 loop: CASSLAGTTGPGELFF. The CDR3 nucleotides read TGCGCCAGCAGCTTGGCCGGTACTACAGGGCCCGGGGAGCTGTTTTTT.

To note about this clone: One end of the junction fails to match germline, which may point to a read error. The chain employs TRBV27 and TRBJ1-6; TRBD1 matches 8 bases. CDR3 size: 15 residues. Germline CDR1 reads MNHEY; CDR2 reads SMNVEV (reference sequence). The CDR3 reads CASKPRGTGSVRVVF. CDR3 DNA sequence: TGTGCCAGCAAGCCGCGGGGGACAGGTTCTGTACGCGTCGTCTTT.

The chain recombines TRBV18 with TRBJ1-2; 9 nucleotides agree with TRBD1. The CDR3 is 17 residues long. V gave up 0 bases and J gave up 0 bases; unmatched junction bases: 5. Per the germline V gene, CDR1 is KGHSH and CDR2 is LQKENI. CDR3 sequence reads: CASSPPGQGRSNYGYTF. As DNA, the CDR3 is TGTGCCAGCTCACCACCGGGACAGGGCAGGTCTAACTATGGCTACACCTTC.

The chain links TRBV7-2 to TRBJ2-7; a possible D gene is TRBD2 (5 bases). Germline CDR1 is SGHTA and CDR2 is FQGNSA. The CDR3 totals 13 residues. V dropped 4 bases and J dropped 1 base, with 8 bases sitting between them. CDR3 DNA: TGTGCCAGCAGCTCGAGGACTTCCTACGAGCAGTACTTC. It is translated as CASSSRTSYEQYF.

This clone was counted a few times. The genes are TRBV2 and TRBJ2-7; TRBD1 might be the D (5 bases). The V gene's germline CDR1 is SNHLY and CDR2 FYNNEI. The CDR3 consists of 13 residues. The V and J ends lost 4 bases and 2 bases respectively, with 9 bases between them. DNA for the CDR3: TGTGCCAGCAGTGGGACATTAACCTACGAGCAGTACTTC. It translates to CASSGTLTYEQYF.

The chain employs TRBV5-5 and TRBJ2-2; 7 bases align to TRBD1. CDR1 and CDR2 from the germline V gene are SGHKS and YYEKEE (reference sequence). V gave up 4 bases and J gave up 2 bases; unmatched junction bases: 5. This CDR3 region has 15 residues. CDR3 bases: TGTGCCAGCAGCCCAGAGGGGGCTAACACCGGGGAGCTGTTTTTT. Translating it yields CASSPEGANTGELFF.

This clone has only a few counts. The rearrangement links TRBV6-6 to TRBJ1-4, with TRBD1 identical over 9 bases. Germline-derived CDR1 and CDR2 are MNHNY and SVGAGI (reference sequence). The J segment lost 8 bases and the V segment lost 0 bases, leaving 4 bases of the junction unmatched. The CDR3 is 15 amino acids. As DNA, the CDR3 is TGTGCCAGCAGTTACTCGGACAGGGGAAGCGAAAAACTGTTTTTT. Its protein product is CASSYSDRGSEKLFF.

The CDR3 DNA follows: TGCAGCGTTAACAGGGGGACTAACTATGGCTACACCTTC. This gives the protein CSVNRGTNYGYTF. This rearrangement joins TRBV29-1 to TRBJ1-2; 8 bases agree with TRBD1. The CDR3 is made up of 13 amino acids. V shed 5 bases and J 0 bases; nucleotides not matched to a gene: 2. The V gene's germline CDR1 is SQVTM and CDR2 ANQGSEA.

The rearrangement uses TRBV19 and TRBJ2-3, with TRBD2 as a possible D gene (5 bases). Germline CDR1 is LNHDA and CDR2 is SQIVND (reference sequence). The CDR3 length is 15 residues. The germline V and J ends were trimmed by 5 bases and 2 bases, with 14 bases remaining between them. DNA of the CDR3: TGTGCCAGTAGTCCTCAAACTAGTTACACAGATACGCAGTATTTT. Its translation: CASSPQTSYTDTQYF.